This is a list of T cell receptor beta chains from one sample in a study of blood T cell repertoires in COVID-19. Profiled with immunoSEQ multiplex PCR; TCRdb holds only in-frame clones, not every one. Of fewer than 200,000 clones in the sample, over 80% were seen once. The sample taken for sequencing was peripheral blood. These receptors were obtained from an elderly woman with active or convalescent COVID-19. The CDR3 runs from the conserved cysteine through the conserved F or W. A D gene is named only where the DNA matches it firmly. Size values are once, few and many counts, or a class for expanded clones, and some rows have none.

-	14	TRBV12-5	-	TRBJ2-3	TGTGCTAGTGGTTTGGAATCGAGCACAGATACGCAGTATTTT	CASGLESSTDTQYF
TRBD1	11	TRBV6-5	-	TRBJ1-2	TGTGCCAGCAGACAGGGGCTCGGCTACACCTTC	CASRQGLGYTF
TRBD1	15	TRBV2	-	TRBJ1-5	TGTGCCAGCAGCCTACAGGGGGCTGGCAATCAGCCCCAGCATTTT	CASSLQGAGNQPQHF
TRBD1	14	TRBV18	-	TRBJ2-7	TGTGCCAGCTCACCATCGGGACAGGGGTACGAGCAGTACTTC	CASSPSGQGYEQYF
TRBD1	17	TRBV30	-	TRBJ2-6	TGTGCCTGGAGTGCCCCCCGGGACAGGGCTGGGGCCAACGTCCTGACTTTC	CAWSAPRDRAGANVLTF
TRBD2	15	TRBV6-7	-	TRBJ2-7	TGTGCCAGCAGTTTCCCCGGGGGGGAGCAGTACGAGCAGTACTTC	CASSFPGGEQYEQYF
-	14	TRBV25-1	-	TRBJ1-1	TGTGCCAGCAGTGATCCCCCGTTGAACACTGAAGCTTTCTTT	CASSDPPLNTEAFF
TRBD1	12	TRBV11-3	once	TRBJ1-4	TGTGCCAGCAGCCAGGGGGGAGAAAAACTGTTTTTT	CASSQGGEKLFF
-	14	TRBV5-1	-	TRBJ2-5	TGCGCCAGCAGCTTGGGGACTGCCCAAGAGACCCAGTACTTC	CASSLGTAQETQYF
-	18	TRBV6-6	-	TRBJ2-6	TGTGCCAGCAGTGGATCTGGCGACAGACCCTCTGGGGCCAACGTCCTGACTTTC	CASSGSGDRPSGANVLTF
TRBD1	17	TRBV7-2	-	TRBJ1-3	TGTGCCAGCAGCCCTGGGACAGGGCCGACCTCTGGAAACACCATATATTTT	CASSPGTGPTSGNTIYF
-	17	TRBV4-1	-	TRBJ1-4	TGCGCCAGCAGCCAAGAGGGGGGTCCCAACCCCAATGAAAAACTGTTTTTT	CASSQEGGPNPNEKLFF
TRBD1	15	TRBV11-2	few	TRBJ2-5	TGTGCCAGCAGCTCGATAGGACAGGGTCAAGAGACCCAGTACTTC	CASSSIGQGQETQYF
TRBD1	13	TRBV11-2	-	TRBJ1-2	TGTGCCAGCTCTCAGGGGGCGGACTATGGCTACACCTTC	CASSQGADYGYTF
TRBD1	14	TRBV6-5	-	TRBJ2-2	TGTGCCAGCAAGACAGGGGGGAACACCGGGGAGCTGTTTTTT	CASKTGGNTGELFF
-	19	TRBV7-9	-	TRBJ1-4	TGTGCCAGCAGCCCTACGGGTCGACGGATCCTCCAAGGGGATGAAAAACTGTTTTTT	CASSPTGRRILQGDEKLFF
-	15	TRBV18	-	TRBJ1-1	TGTGCCAGCTCACGTGCCAGACAACCGAACACTGAAGCTTTCTTT	CASSRARQPNTEAFF
TRBD1	18	TRBV18	-	TRBJ2-7	TGTGCCAGCTCACCTCTAAGGTCCGGGACAGGGGGCTTCTACGAGCAGTACTTC	CASSPLRSGTGGFYEQYF
TRBD1	15	TRBV19	-	TRBJ1-2	TGTGCCAGTAGTACCACAGGGGCCGCCCGCTATGGCTACACCTTC	CASSTTGAARYGYTF
-	18	TRBV6-2/TRBV6-3	-	TRBJ1-2	TGTGCCAGCAGTTACTTGCAGGAACTTCATAAGGCTAACTATGGCTACACCTTC	CASSYLQELHKANYGYTF
TRBD1	15	TRBV28	once	TRBJ1-6	TGTGCCAGCAGTTCCTGGGACAGTAATAATTCACCCCTCCACTTT	CASSSWDSNNSPLHF
-	15	TRBV18	-	TRBJ1-1	TGTGCCAGCTCCGGACAGTTTTCCATGAACACTGAAGCTTTCTTT	CASSGQFSMNTEAFF
-	15	TRBV3-1/TRBV3-2	-	TRBJ1-4	TGTGCCAGCAGCCAAGGTACAGGGCTTCGAGAAAAACTGTTTTTT	CASSQGTGLREKLFF
-	15	TRBV5-1	-	TRBJ2-3	TGCGCCAGCAGCTTGGACAGCACTAGCACAGATACGCAGTATTTT	CASSLDSTSTDTQYF
TRBD2	16	TRBV7-7	-	TRBJ2-1	TGTGCTAGCAGCTTAAGCGGGGGGAGCTCCTACAATGAGCAGTTCTTC	CASSLSGGSSYNEQFF
-	15	TRBV2	-	TRBJ1-1	TGTGCCAGCAGCCCGACAGGCCTCATGAACACTGAAGCTTTCTTT	CASSPTGLMNTEAFF
TRBD2	14	TRBV30	-	TRBJ2-3	TGTGCCTGGAAGCTAGCGGGGGGCACAGATACGCAGTATTTT	CAWKLAGGTDTQYF
-	14	TRBV6-5	-	TRBJ1-2	TGTGCCAGCACCCTTGGGGCGGGAGACTATGGCTACACCTTC	CASTLGAGDYGYTF
TRBD1	14	TRBV7-9	-	TRBJ1-1	TGTGCCAGCAGCTCCACAGGACAGGGGGCTGAAGCTTTCTTT	CASSSTGQGAEAFF
TRBD1	15	TRBV7-2	once	TRBJ2-7	TGTGCCAGCAGCCTGGGACAGGGTTCTTCCTACGAGCAGTACTTC	CASSLGQGSSYEQYF
TRBD2	12	TRBV6-5	once	TRBJ2-7	TGTGCCAGCAGGGGGAGGGGTTACGAGCAGTACTTC	CASRGRGYEQYF
-	15	TRBV6-1	-	TRBJ2-1	TGTGCCAGCAGTGACCTCCTGAGCTCCTACAATGAGCAGTTCTTC	CASSDLLSSYNEQFF
TRBD2	12	TRBV13	-	TRBJ2-1	TGTGCCAGCAGCCACGGGGGGGGACAGCAGTTCTTC	CASSHGGGQQFF
-	13	TRBV9	-	TRBJ1-2	TGTGCCAGCGCCGGAGGTCCCCCCTATGGCTACACCTTC	CASAGGPPYGYTF
-	12	TRBV12-3/TRBV12-4	-	TRBJ2-2	TGTGCCAGCAGTTCGAGCCCCGGGGAGCTGTTTTTT	CASSSSPGELFF
-	16	TRBV12-5	-	TRBJ2-3	TGTGCTAGTGACTTACCGGGACACACCTACACAGATACGCAGTATTTT	CASDLPGHTYTDTQYF
-	12	TRBV25-1	-	TRBJ1-2	TGTGCCAGCAGTGATAGTGTGTCTGGCTACACCTTC	CASSDSVSGYTF
TRBD2	14	TRBV7-3	-	TRBJ2-7	TGTGCCAGCAGCTCTAGCGGGGGGGCGGACGAGCAGTACTTC	CASSSSGGADEQYF
-	17	TRBV4-2	-	TRBJ1-1	TGTGCCAGCAGCCCCCGGTCGGGGGGGCTTGAGAACACTGAAGCTTTCTTT	CASSPRSGGLENTEAFF